This T cell receptor (beta chain) was sequenced for a study of T cell responses to AZD1222 COVID-19 vaccine. Across the whole study: Second-dose recipients at about 4 or about 12 weeks were treated as one pooled group.

General study points: Among spike-specific TCRs, nearly half reportedly target unmutated variant regions. Among the donors, most were white British and more were female, and clonal diversity was possibly underestimated.

Sequencing used immunoSEQ multiplex PCR; TCRdb keeps in-frame clones, though not all of them. The profile shows 84,000 or so clones, 65% to 90% of them singletons. As for this clone: Its antigen is unknown.

The CDR3 sequence is 11 residues long. The germline V gene has CDR1 GTSNPN and CDR2 SVGIG (reference sequence). V lost 2 bases and J lost 4, with 3 bases in between. This sequence originates from an adult in good health. The material was peripheral blood, obtained on day 0 of AZD1222 vaccination. The rearrangement uses TRBV30 and TRBJ1-3; no reliable D call. In DNA, the CDR3 is TGTGCCTGGAGTCCGGGAAACACCATATATTTT. This sequence encodes CAWSPGNTIYF.